This T cell receptor (beta chain) is drawn from a study of PD-L1 blockade in urothelial cancer. Whole-study context: At some point between 2014 and 2016 therapy began: atezolizumab 1,200 mg intravenously every 3 weeks. Most of the 29 patients were men who had bladder-origin urothelial cancer. Median T cell yield per blood sample was 120,000 to 150,000 cells.

Some clones are missing from TCRdb's copy, which holds only in-frame ones; the method was immunoSEQ multiplex PCR. This table has about 42,000 clones, roughly 80% appearing once. The clonotype was recovered from a man aged 65 to 85 with urothelial cancer. The starting material was PBMCs, obtained around atezolizumab (anti-PD-L1) treatment.

Written as DNA, the CDR3 is TGTGCCAGCAGTTTTGACAGGGTGGAGGCCAACGTCCTGACTTTC. It yields the protein CASSFDRVEANVLTF. The chain employs TRBV2 and TRBJ2-6, with 7 positions matching TRBD1. The CDR3 is made up of 15 amino acids. The junction had 7 bases not matched to a gene; V was cut back by 5 bases and J by 6 bases. Germline V CDR1 and CDR2: SNHLY, FYNNEI.